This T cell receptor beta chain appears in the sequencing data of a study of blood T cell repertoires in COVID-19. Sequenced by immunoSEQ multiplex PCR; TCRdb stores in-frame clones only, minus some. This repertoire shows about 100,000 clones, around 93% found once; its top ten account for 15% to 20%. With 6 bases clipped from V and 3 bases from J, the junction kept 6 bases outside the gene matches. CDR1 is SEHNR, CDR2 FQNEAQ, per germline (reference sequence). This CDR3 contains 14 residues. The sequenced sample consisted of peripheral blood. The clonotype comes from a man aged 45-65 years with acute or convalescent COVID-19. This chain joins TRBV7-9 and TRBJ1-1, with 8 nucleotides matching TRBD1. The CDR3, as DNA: TGTGCCAGCAGGCACAGGGGGGGTCACACTGAAGCTTTCTTT. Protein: CASRHRGGHTEAFF.